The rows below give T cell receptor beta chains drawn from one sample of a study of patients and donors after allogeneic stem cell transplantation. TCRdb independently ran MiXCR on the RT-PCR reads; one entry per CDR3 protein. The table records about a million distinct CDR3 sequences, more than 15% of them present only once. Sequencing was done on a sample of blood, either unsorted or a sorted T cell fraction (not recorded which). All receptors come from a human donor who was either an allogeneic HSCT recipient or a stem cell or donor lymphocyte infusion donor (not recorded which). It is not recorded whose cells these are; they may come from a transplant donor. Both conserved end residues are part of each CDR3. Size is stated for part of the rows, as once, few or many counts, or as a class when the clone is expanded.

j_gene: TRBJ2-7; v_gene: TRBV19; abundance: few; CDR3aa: CASSPGQGPSYEQYF
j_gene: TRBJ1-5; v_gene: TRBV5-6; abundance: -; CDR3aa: CASSLGRGYGQPQHF
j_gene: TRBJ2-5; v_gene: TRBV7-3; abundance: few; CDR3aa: CASSRKREETQYF
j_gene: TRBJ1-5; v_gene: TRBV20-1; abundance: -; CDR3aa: CSAQTGDQPQHF
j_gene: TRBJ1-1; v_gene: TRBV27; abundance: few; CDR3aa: CASSSGQVKAEAFF
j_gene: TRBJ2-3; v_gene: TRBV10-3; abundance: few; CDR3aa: CAISDADGGETDTQYF
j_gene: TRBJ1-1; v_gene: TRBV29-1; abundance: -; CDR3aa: CSVERQGMNTEAFF
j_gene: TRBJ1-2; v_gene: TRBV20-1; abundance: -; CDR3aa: CSASGTANYGYTF
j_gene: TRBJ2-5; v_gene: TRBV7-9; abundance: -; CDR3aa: CATRGPYQETQYF
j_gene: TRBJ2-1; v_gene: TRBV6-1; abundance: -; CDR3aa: CASNTGHVYNEQFF
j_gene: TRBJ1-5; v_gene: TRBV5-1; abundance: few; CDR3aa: CASSLQGPDSNQPQHF
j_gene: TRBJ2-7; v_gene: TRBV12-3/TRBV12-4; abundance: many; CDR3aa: CASSLGLSAIYEQYF
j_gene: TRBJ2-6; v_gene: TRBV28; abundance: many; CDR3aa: CASRPTVGGANVLTF
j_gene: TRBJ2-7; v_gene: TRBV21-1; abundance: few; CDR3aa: CASSARGSYEQYF
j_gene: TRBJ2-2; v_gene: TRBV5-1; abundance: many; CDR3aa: CASSSTNTGELFF
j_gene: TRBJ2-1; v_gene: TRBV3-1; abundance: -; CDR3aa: CASSPEPGRLDNVEQFF
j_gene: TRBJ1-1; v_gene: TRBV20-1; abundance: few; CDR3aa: CSATPYNRGQGGTEAFF
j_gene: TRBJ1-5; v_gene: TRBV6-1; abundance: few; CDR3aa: CASRMDRGNNQPQHF
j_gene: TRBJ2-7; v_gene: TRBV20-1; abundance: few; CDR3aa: CSARSGTAGLHEQYF
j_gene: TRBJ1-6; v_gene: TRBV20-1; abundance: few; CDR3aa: CSARTSGPLGNSPLHF
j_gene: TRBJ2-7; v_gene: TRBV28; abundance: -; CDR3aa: CASSSPGTSGSSYEQYF
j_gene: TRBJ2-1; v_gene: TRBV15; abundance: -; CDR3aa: CATSRAARNEQFF
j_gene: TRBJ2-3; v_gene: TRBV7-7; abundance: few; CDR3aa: CASSFGGLGDTQYF
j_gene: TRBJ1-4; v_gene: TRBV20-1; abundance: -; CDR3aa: CSAIADTTNEKLFF
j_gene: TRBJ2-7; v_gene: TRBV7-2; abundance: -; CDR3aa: CASSSGPRKTYEQYF
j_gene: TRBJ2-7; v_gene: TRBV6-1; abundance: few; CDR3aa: CASVFWGGRTYEQYF
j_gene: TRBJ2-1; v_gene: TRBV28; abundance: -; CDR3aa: CASRVNSGLAGMYNEQFF
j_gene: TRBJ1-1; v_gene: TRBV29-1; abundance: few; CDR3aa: CSVELRRLDTEAFF
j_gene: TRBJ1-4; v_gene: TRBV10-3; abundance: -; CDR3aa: CAISVSRGSNEKLFF
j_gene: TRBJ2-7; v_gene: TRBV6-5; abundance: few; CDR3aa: CASSYSGLGQGKLYEQYF
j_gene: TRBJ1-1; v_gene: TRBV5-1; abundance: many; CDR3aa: CASSLSADTEAFF
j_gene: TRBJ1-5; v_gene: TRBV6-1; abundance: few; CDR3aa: CASAKGGNQPQHF
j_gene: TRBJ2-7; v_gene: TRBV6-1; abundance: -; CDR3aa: CASTAGRTYEQYF
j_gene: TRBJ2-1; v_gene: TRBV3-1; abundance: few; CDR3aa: CASSQVLAGNNEQFF
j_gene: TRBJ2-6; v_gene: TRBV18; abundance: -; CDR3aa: CATRQTGGSGANVLTF
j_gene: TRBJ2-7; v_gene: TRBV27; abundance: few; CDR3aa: CASSPGRQTYEQYF
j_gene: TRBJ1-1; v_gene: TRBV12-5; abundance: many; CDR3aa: CASGLSNTEAFF
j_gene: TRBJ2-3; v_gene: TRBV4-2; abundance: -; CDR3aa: CASSPGAGATDTQYF
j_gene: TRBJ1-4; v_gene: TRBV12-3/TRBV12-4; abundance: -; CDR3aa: CASSLGTGTTNEKLFF
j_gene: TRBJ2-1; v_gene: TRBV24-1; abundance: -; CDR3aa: CATSDYYRVNEQFF
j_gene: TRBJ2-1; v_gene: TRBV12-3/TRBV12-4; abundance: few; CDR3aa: CASSPSAGSSYNEQFF
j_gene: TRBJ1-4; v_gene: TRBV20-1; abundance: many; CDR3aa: CSARRDSSLNEKLFF